Following are 15 T cell receptor beta chains from one sample sequenced in a study of blood T cell repertoires in COVID-19. Clones were sequenced by immunoSEQ multiplex PCR, and TCRdb holds only the in-frame ones, with some missing. The sample yields over 60,000 clones, approximately 84% seen once. The specimen sequenced was peripheral blood. Receptor source: a man aged 45-65 years with COVID-19, enrolled during active disease.

The chain joins TRBV3-1 (or the pseudogene TRBV3-2) to TRBJ1-2; 7 positions match TRBD1. CDR1 is LGHDT and CDR2 is YNNKEL in the germline V gene (reference sequence). Trimming cost V 2 bases and J 3 bases; bases outside gene matches: 9. This CDR3 is built from 16 residues. The CDR3 DNA follows: TGTGCCAGCAGCCAACACTCCGGGACAGCTGACTATGGCTACACCTTC. Translated: CASSQHSGTADYGYTF.

The rearrangement uses TRBV6-5 and TRBJ2-3; tentatively, D is TRBD2 (5 bases). This CDR3 has 14 amino acids. Trimming pared 2 bases from V and 1 base from J, leaving 7 bases between. CDR1 MNHEY and CDR2 SVGAGI come from the germline V gene. CDR3 coding DNA: TGTGCCAGCAGTTACGGGCGGGGCACAGATACGCAGTATTTT. Protein product: CASSYGRGTDTQYF.

This chain connects TRBV5-1 to TRBJ2-3, with 9 bases aligning to TRBD2. The CDR3 length is 16 residues. Per the germline V gene, CDR1 is SGHRS and CDR2 is YFSETQ. Trimming cost V 0 bases and J 0 bases; bases outside gene matches: 2. Here the CDR3 reads CASSLGAGGSTDTQYF. The CDR3 DNA reads TGCGCCAGCAGCTTGGGAGCGGGGGGCAGCACAGATACGCAGTATTTT.

The chain has TRBV5-1 and TRBJ2-7, with TRBD2 identical over 8 bases. There are 15 residues in the CDR3. J gave up 1 base and V 0 bases, and 3 bases lay outside the gene matches. Germline loops: CDR1 SGHRS, CDR2 YFSETQ. The CDR3 DNA reads as TGCGCCAGCAGCTTGGTAAGCGGGGGATCCTACGAGCAGTACTTC. Translation: CASSLVSGGSYEQYF.

This clone has only one observation. This chain joins TRBV6-5 and TRBJ1-2; 9 bases line up with TRBD1. V lost 6 bases and J lost 4; bases outside the gene matches: 3. There are 13 residues in the CDR3. Germline V gene data show CDR1 as MNHEY and CDR2 as SVGAGI. In nucleotides, the CDR3 is TGTGCCAGCAGGGTGACAGGGGGCTATGGCTACACCTTC. It is translated as CASRVTGGYGYTF.

The genes are TRBV6-2 or TRBV6-3 and TRBJ2-5; maybe TRBD2 (5 bases). CDR3 size: 14 residues. The germline CDR1 and CDR2 sequences are MNHEY and SVGEGT. V dropped 6 bases and J dropped 0 bases, with 11 bases sitting between them. CDR3 residues: CASRPRGHQETQYF. For the CDR3, the DNA is TGTGCCAGCAGGCCTCGGGGTCACCAAGAGACCCAGTACTTC.

This clone was seen a single time. The rearrangement joins TRBV4-3 to TRBJ1-5; D remains unclear. Deletions cut 0 bases from V and 4 bases from J, with 7 bases between. Germline-derived CDR1 and CDR2 are LGHNA and YSLEER. There are 14 residues in the CDR3. The chain's CDR3 is CASSQDNLNQPQHF. The CDR3 region has the DNA TGCGCCAGCAGCCAAGATAACCTAAATCAGCCCCAGCATTTT.

The chain has TRBV7-2 and TRBJ2-1; D not certain. This CDR3 spans 13 amino acids. From germline, CDR1 is SGHTA and CDR2 FQGNSA. V was trimmed by 5 bases and J by 5 bases, leaving 10 bases between them. The CDR3 DNA sequence: TGTGCCAGCAGCCTCTCGCCTAACAATGAGCAGTTCTTC. This codes for CASSLSPNNEQFF.

This chain links TRBV15 with TRBJ1-2, with 7 bases matching TRBD1. The V gene end was trimmed by 2 bases and the J gene end by 3 bases; junction bases not matched to a gene: 0. This CDR3 is built from 13 residues. In germline, CDR1 is LNHNV, CDR2 YYDKDF (reference sequence). CDR3 in amino acids: CATSRQGDYGYTF. The CDR3 region has the DNA TGTGCCACCAGCAGACAGGGGGACTATGGCTACACCTTC.

There are a few counts of this clone. The chain couples TRBV2 to TRBJ2-5; tentatively, D is TRBD2 (5 bases). The CDR3 is 16 residues long. Germline CDR1 reads SNHLY; CDR2 reads FYNNEI. Between the trimmed V and J ends, which lost 5 bases and 7 bases, there was a span of 23 bases. The DNA for the CDR3 is TGTGCCAGCAGTAAAAGCGGTTTAACCCCCCCAGCGACCCAGTACTTC. Translated: CASSKSGLTPPATQYF. The full variable domain, rest sourced from reference TRBV2 and TRBJ2-5, is EPEVTQTPSHQVTQMGQEVILRCVPISNHLYFYWYRQILGQKVEFLVSFYNNEISEKSEIFDDQFSVERPDGSNFTLKIRSTKLEDSAMYFCASSKSGLTPPATQYFGPGTRLLVL.

The rearrangement uses TRBV2 and TRBJ2-7; tentative D call: TRBD1 (6 bases). Germline CDR1 is SNHLY and CDR2 is FYNNEI. The CDR3 extends over 12 amino acids. Trimming stripped 2 bases from V and 9 bases from J, with 11 bases between. The CDR3 here is CASSETGTWQYF. Written as DNA, the CDR3 is TGTGCCAGCAGTGAAACGGGGACATGGCAGTACTTC.

This chain connects TRBV29-1 to TRBJ2-1; 14 bases align to TRBD2. This CDR3 region has 14 residues. CDR1 and CDR2 (germline): SQVTM, ANQGSEA. Trimming cost V 7 bases and J 15 bases; bases outside gene matches: 14. CDR3 DNA sequence: TGCAGCGCTAGGACTAGCGGGGGGCTATCGAGGGGGTTCTTC. Amino acid sequence: CSARTSGGLSRGFF.

This chain uses TRBV7-3 with TRBJ1-6; the match to TRBD1 covers 7 bases. The CDR3 totals 15 residues. V was pared by 5 bases and J by 10 bases, with 11 bases of the junction left unmatched. The germline gives CDR1 SGHTA, CDR2 FQGTGA. CDR3 nucleotides: TGTGCCAGCAGCCAAACAGGGGATAGGAGCTCACCCCTCCACTTT. Amino acid sequence: CASSQTGDRSSPLHF. Filled out from reference TRBV7-3 and TRBJ1-6, the complete variable domain reads GAGVSQTPSNKVTEKGKYVELRCDPISGHTALYWYRQSLGQGPEFLIYFQGTGAADDSGLPNDRFFAVRPEGSVSTLKIQRTERGDSAVYLCASSQTGDRSSPLHFGNGTRLTVT.

The CDR3 sequence: CATSDSRHSNTGELFF. The CDR3 DNA sequence: TGTGCCACCAGTGATTCGAGACACTCAAACACCGGGGAGCTGTTTTTT. The chain employs TRBV24-1 and TRBJ2-2; D ambiguous. V lost 2 bases to trimming and J lost 2 bases, with 11 bases between them. The CDR3 runs to 16 residues. Germline values: CDR1 KGHDR, CDR2 SFDVKD.

The count of this clone is one. The chain is built from TRBV6-5 and TRBJ1-4, with 8 positions matching TRBD1. J gave up 8 bases and V 5 bases, and 7 bases lay outside the gene matches. Germline V gene sequence: CDR1 MNHEY, CDR2 SVGAGI. CDR3 length equals 14 residues. The CDR3 nucleotides read TGTGCCAGCAGTAGAACAGGGGGAAGGGAAAAACTGTTTTTT. Amino acid sequence: CASSRTGGREKLFF.